The 27 T cell receptor beta chains below come from one sample, sequenced in a study of T cells in Graves' hyperthyroidism and ophthalmopathy (dated by TCRdb to the late 2010s). The library was generated by multiplex PCR. Sequenced on an Illumina HiSeq 2000. The TCR beta CDR3 regions were amplified from the RNA transcripts. The first round of RT-PCR for the TCR CDR3 was performed with the HTBI primer set and the Qiagen OneStep RT-PCR kit. TCRdb trimmed public reads at Q25 via fastp, called clones via MiXCR and kept in-frame beta chains. All rows with the same CDR3 protein become a single entry with the most common DNA and genes. This sample gives under 300,000 distinct CDR3 sequences in total; roughly 15% of them show up just once. Of the sample, roughly 7.9% is held by the ten largest clones. Sequenced: blood. These receptors were collected from a woman in her forties with Graves' hyperthyroidism.

This clonotype was seen only a few times. V is TRBV28 and J is TRBJ2-1; D might be TRBD2 (6 bases). The CDR3 runs 14 residues. V gave up 7 bases and J gave up 0 bases, with 10 bases separating them. From germline, CDR1 is MDHEN and CDR2 SYDVKM. CDR3 DNA: TGTGCCAGCAAGGCTAGCGACTCCTACAATGAGCAGTTCTTC. Protein sequence: CASKASDSYNEQFF.

A few counts support this clonotype. Here the CDR3 DNA reads TGTGCCAGCAGCCTCTCCAGTGAGGATCAGCCCCAGCATTTT. It yields the protein CASSLSSEDQPQHF. This sequence joins TRBV4-2 and TRBJ1-5; no definite D call. The CDR3 has 14 amino acids. Trimming took off 4 bases at V and 5 bases at J, with 12 bases between the two ends. The germline gives CDR1 LGHNA, CDR2 YNFKEQ.

A note on this clonotype: One end of the junction is discordant with germline, which a read error may explain. The V gene is TRBV29-1, the J gene TRBJ1-1; 7 bases map to TRBD1. CDR1 is SQVTM and CDR2 is ANQGSEA in the germline V gene. The CDR3 runs 11 residues. CDR3 coding DNA: TGCAGCGTTTTACAGGGGCCCGAAGCTTTGTTT. Translation gives CSVLQGPEALF.

This clonotype was seen a single time. The chain employs TRBV30 and TRBJ1-4, with 7 bases matching TRBD1. This CDR3 is 15 amino acids long. Germline trimming cut 4 bases from V and 4 bases from J; bases unmatched to any gene: 9. The germline V gene has CDR1 GTSNPN and CDR2 SVGIG (reference sequence). The CDR3 region is CAWKRLGQSNEKLFF. As DNA, the CDR3 is TGTGCCTGGAAACGTTTGGGACAGAGTAATGAAAAACTGTTTTTT. The full variable domain, its missing parts supplied by reference TRBV30 and TRBJ1-4, is SQTIHQWPATLVQPVGSPLSLECTVEGTSNPNLYWYRQAAGRGLQLLFYSVGIGQISSEVPQNLSASRPQDRQFILSSKKLLLSDSGFYLCAWKRLGQSNEKLFFGSGTQLSVL.

The table lists this clonotype with many counts. This sequence joins TRBV27 and TRBJ1-6, with 7 bases fitting TRBD1. J lost 5 bases, V lost 7 bases, and 8 bases had no gene match. The length of the CDR3 is 15 residues. CDR1 is MNHEY, CDR2 SMNVEV, per germline (reference sequence). Here the CDR3 DNA reads TGTGCCAGCAACTCGAGACAGGGACATAATTCACCCCTCCACTTT. It codes for CASNSRQGHNSPLHF.

This clonotype was recorded many times. This sequence joins TRBV6-1 and TRBJ2-7; D gene ambiguous. The CDR3 consists of 11 residues. In germline, CDR1 is MNHNS, CDR2 SASEGT. Trimming removed 6 bases from V and 3 bases from J, with 6 bases in between. CDR3 nucleotide sequence: TGTGCCAGCAGGGCCGTCTACGAGCAGTACTTC. It translates to CASRAVYEQYF.

This clonotype was detected ten times or more. The genes are TRBV19 and TRBJ2-1; 9 bases line up with TRBD2. The CDR3 has 13 residues. Germline V gene sequence: CDR1 LNHDA, CDR2 SQIVND (reference sequence). V lost 9 bases to trimming and J lost 2 bases; unmatched junction nucleotides: 2. The CDR3 nucleotides read TGTGCCAGCCGGACTAGCGCCTACAATGAGCAGTTCTTC. Translating it yields CASRTSAYNEQFF.

In this sample, this clonotype turned up many times. The chain employs TRBV5-1 and TRBJ1-1; TRBD1 agrees at 8 bases. This CDR3 region has 15 residues. CDR1 SGHRS and CDR2 YFSETQ come from the germline V gene. V lost 4 bases, J lost 4 bases, and 9 bases stayed unmatched. CDR3 sequence: CASSPQGARGTEAFF. As DNA, the CDR3 is TGCGCCAGCAGCCCTCAGGGGGCGCGGGGCACTGAAGCTTTCTTT.

The rearrangement joins TRBV18 to TRBJ2-1; no definite D call. The germline gives CDR1 KGHSH, CDR2 LQKENI. The CDR3 consists of 17 residues. V lost 0 bases to trimming and J lost 5 bases, with 17 bases between them. The CDR3 loop reads CASSPPVNAPSNNEQFF. The DNA of the CDR3 is TGTGCCAGCTCACCACCGGTAAACGCCCCGTCCAACAATGAGCAGTTCTTC.

This clonotype has just a few counts. J is TRBJ1-4 and V is TRBV30; D unclear. V dropped 3 bases and J dropped 5 bases, with 7 bases sitting between them. Germline CDR1 is GTSNPN and CDR2 is SVGIG (reference sequence). The CDR3 consists of 12 residues. The CDR3 DNA reads as TGTGCCTGGAGGAATCAAAATGAAAAACTGTTTTTT. Translating gives CAWRNQNEKLFF.

This rearrangement joins TRBV6-1 to TRBJ2-3, with 14 bases fitting TRBD2. The CDR3 length is 17 residues. CDR1 is MNHNS, CDR2 SASEGT, per germline. V lost 6 bases and J lost 4; bases outside the gene matches: 9. CDR3 in amino acids: CASRSRTSGRRADTQYF. The CDR3 nucleotides are TGTGCCAGCAGGAGTCGGACTAGCGGGAGGCGGGCAGATACGCAGTATTTT.

This clonotype was seen many times. This rearrangement joins TRBV28 to TRBJ1-1, with a possible D match to TRBD1 (5 bases). Between the trimmed V and J ends, which lost 7 bases and 3 bases, there was a span of 18 bases. Germline CDR1 MDHEN, CDR2 SYDVKM. The CDR3 is made up of 15 amino acids. The CDR3 reads CASTSWKEGYTEAFF. In DNA form, the CDR3 reads TGTGCCAGCACCTCATGGAAGGAGGGGTACACTGAAGCTTTCTTT.

This clonotype was seen a few times. This chain links TRBV18 with TRBJ1-6; TRBD1 might be the D (5 bases). Trimming took off 6 bases at V and 7 bases at J, with 16 bases between the two ends. Germline V CDR1 and CDR2: KGHSH, LQKENI. The CDR3 totals 15 residues. The CDR3 reads CASSLWEGMNSPLHF. The CDR3 DNA reads TGTGCCAGCTCCCTTTGGGAGGGGATGAATTCACCCCTCCACTTT. Variable domain in full (rest from reference TRBV18 and TRBJ1-6): NAGVMQNPRHLVRRRGQEARLRCSPMKGHSHVYWYRQLPEEGLKFMVYLQKENIIDESGMPKERFSAEFPKEGPSILRIQQVVRGDSAAYFCASSLWEGMNSPLHFGNGTRLTVT.

V and J are TRBV7-9 and TRBJ1-2; D perhaps matches TRBD1 (6 bases). Germline V gene sequence: CDR1 SEHNR, CDR2 FQNEAQ (reference sequence). The ends were cut back, 2 bases at V and 5 bases at J, with 15 bases in the middle. The length of the CDR3 is 15 residues. The chain's CDR3 is CASSLIKDSVYGYTF. The CDR3, as DNA: TGTGCCAGCAGCTTAATAAAGGACAGTGTGTATGGCTACACCTTC.

This clonotype has ten or more counts. The chain employs TRBV3-1 and TRBJ1-2; D unclear. The CDR3 loop spans 13 amino acids. Germline loops: CDR1 LGHDT, CDR2 YNNKEL (reference sequence). V was pared by 1 base and J by 5 bases, with 8 bases between. The CDR3 loop reads CASSQAKGYGYTF. Here the CDR3 DNA reads TGTGCCAGCAGCCAAGCAAAGGGATATGGCTACACCTTC.

This clonotype was detected ten times or more. The chain has TRBV20-1 and TRBJ2-7; 7 bases agree with TRBD1. The CDR3 contains 16 residues. CDR1 and CDR2 from the germline V gene are DFQATT and SNEGSKA (reference sequence). Unmatched junction bases numbered 14, after V lost 3 bases and J lost 3 bases. The CDR3 reads CSARDTHRGIVYEQYF. DNA for the CDR3: TGCAGTGCTAGGGATACCCACAGGGGAATAGTCTACGAGCAGTACTTC.

The rearrangement uses TRBV11-2 and TRBJ2-1; 9 nucleotides match TRBD2. Germline V gene data show CDR1 as SGHAT and CDR2 as FQNNGV. V dropped 2 bases and J dropped 5; count of bases not matched to a gene: 7. This CDR3 has 16 residues. The CDR3 here is CASSLLASGTHNEQFF. The CDR3 region has the DNA TGTGCCAGCAGCTTATTGGCTAGCGGGACCCACAATGAGCAGTTCTTC.

This sequence joins TRBV12-3 or TRBV12-4 and TRBJ2-5; no clear D gene. The V end lost 3 bases, the J end lost 0 bases, and 11 bases lay between the germline ends. This CDR3 is built from 15 residues. The CDR3 DNA sequence: TGTGCCAGCAGTTTGTATCCGGGCAACCAAGAGACCCAGTACTTC. It yields the protein CASSLYPGNQETQYF.

The chain links TRBV20-1 to TRBJ1-2, with D perhaps matching TRBD1 (6 bases). Trimming took 7 bases from V and 7 from J, leaving 25 bases between them. Germline CDR1 reads DFQATT; CDR2 reads SNEGSKA (reference sequence). The CDR3 has 15 residues. CDR3 nucleotides: TGCAGTGAGGGGGGACCAGGAAAATTGGAAAGTGGCTACACCTTC. Translation: CSEGGPGKLESGYTF.

The table lists this clonotype with a few counts. This chain connects TRBV27 to TRBJ2-1, with TRBD1 matching 7 bases. The CDR3 is made up of 14 amino acids. J gave up 6 bases and V 0 bases, and 2 bases lay outside the gene matches. The germline gives CDR1 MNHEY, CDR2 SMNVEV (reference sequence). CDR3 DNA sequence: TGTGCCAGCAGTTTATCAAGACAGGGCAATGAGCAGTTCTTC. This sequence encodes CASSLSRQGNEQFF.

This clonotype was counted a few times. The rearrangement joins TRBV30 to TRBJ2-1; D might be TRBD1 or TRBD2, each matching 6 bases. CDR3 length: 15 amino acids. Germline V lookup: CDR1 GTSNPN, CDR2 SVGIG (reference sequence). The V and J ends lost 5 bases and 9 bases respectively, with 23 bases between them. CDR3 protein: CAWRRRDIRRGEQFF. The CDR3 DNA follows: TGTGCCTGGCGGCGGCGGGACATCCGCCGGGGTGAGCAGTTCTTC.

This clonotype was found many times. The chain joins TRBV20-1 to TRBJ2-3, with 7 nucleotides matching TRBD2. The CDR3 loop spans 17 amino acids. The germline gives CDR1 DFQATT, CDR2 SNEGSKA (reference sequence). The trim removed 2 bases at V and 1 base at J, leaving 12 bases unmatched. The CDR3 loop reads CSARKAGALSRTDTQYF. CDR3 bases: TGCAGTGCTAGAAAGGCGGGAGCTCTTTCGCGCACAGATACGCAGTATTTT.

This clonotype has at least ten counts. The chain has TRBV7-8 and TRBJ1-2; tentatively, D is TRBD1 (6 bases). Trimming removed 4 bases at V and 1 base at J, with 13 bases between. This CDR3 has 15 amino acids. Germline V gives CDR1 SGHVS, CDR2 FQNEAQ. The CDR3 DNA reads TGTGCCAGCAGCTCCCCCGGGACACTTAACTATGGCTACACCTTC. Protein sequence: CASSSPGTLNYGYTF.

At least ten counts were recorded for this clonotype. In DNA form, the CDR3 reads TGTGCCAGCAGCGAACGCAGCGGGAGAGTCTACAATGAGCAGTTCTTC. It yields the protein CASSERSGRVYNEQFF. The rearrangement links TRBV9 to TRBJ2-1; 8 bases align to TRBD2. The CDR3 has 16 residues. The trim removed 3 bases at V and 3 bases at J, leaving 8 bases unmatched. Germline values: CDR1 SGDLS, CDR2 YYNGEE.

The V call is TRBV7-2, the J call TRBJ2-5; 7 bases are a match to TRBD1. There are 11 residues in the CDR3. Germline values: CDR1 SGHTA, CDR2 FQGNSA. V lost 6 bases to trimming and J lost 6 bases; unmatched junction nucleotides: 1. CDR3 amino acids: CASRQGKTQYF. In nucleotides, the CDR3 is TGTGCCAGCAGACAGGGGAAGACCCAGTACTTC.

This clonotype was recorded many times. The rearrangement joins TRBV5-1 to TRBJ2-7; 11 bases are a match to TRBD1. CDR1 is SGHRS, CDR2 YFSETQ, per germline. Losses at the gene ends were 4 bases for V and 5 bases for J; bases not matched to a gene: 11. The CDR3 totals 16 residues. CDR3: CASSGWRRGQGDEQYF. The CDR3 DNA is TGCGCCAGCAGCGGGTGGCGTCGGGGACAGGGGGACGAGCAGTACTTC.

This clonotype was detected many times. This chain uses TRBV18 with TRBJ1-1, with 8 bases matching TRBD1. This CDR3 region has 16 residues. V lost 0 bases and J lost 4; bases outside the gene matches: 7. Germline V gene data show CDR1 as KGHSH and CDR2 as LQKENI. The CDR3 nucleotides are TGTGCCAGCTCACCACCGGGGGACAGGAGGGTCACTGAAGCTTTCTTT. It is translated as CASSPPGDRRVTEAFF.